This T cell receptor beta chain was found in a study of blood T cell repertoires in COVID-19. Germline assignment: CDR1 LNHNV and CDR2 YYDKDF (reference sequence). The V segment lost 0 bases and the J segment 4 bases; nucleotides outside the gene matches: 11. The length of the CDR3 is 18 residues. This clone was observed a handful of times. Profiled with immunoSEQ multiplex PCR; TCRdb holds only in-frame clones, not every one. The sample has 310,000 or so clones, about 84% seen once. V is TRBV15 and J is TRBJ2-1, with 8 bases identical to TRBD2. This TCR came from a woman aged 45 to 65 with acute or convalescent COVID-19. The source material was peripheral blood. CDR3 amino acids: CATSRDRMTSAKYNEQFF. The CDR3 bases are TGTGCCACCAGCAGAGATCGTATGACTAGCGCTAAATACAATGAGCAGTTCTTC.